This T cell receptor beta chain was sequenced during a study of OX40 agonist ivuxolimab in advanced cancers. Notes on the study in general: Normalized T-cell clonal expansion was also low in some nonresponders.

Assay: immunoSEQ multiplex PCR; the TCRdb copy retains only in-frame clones and omits some. Among around 75,000 clones, 88% were seen once, and the ten largest hold approximately 2.1%. With respect to this clone: Antigen unknown.

The germline gives CDR1 KGHSH, CDR2 LQKENI. CDR3 length equals 13 residues. V lost 5 bases, J lost 4 bases, and 10 bases lay in between. The rearrangement uses TRBV18 and TRBJ2-3; weak D call: TRBD2 (5 bases). The receptor comes from an adult with an advanced solid tumor such as melanoma, head and neck, liver or kidney cancer. This specimen was CD4+ or CD8+ T cells sorted from blood, taken in a trial of the OX40 agonist ivuxolimab. The CDR3 DNA sequence: TGTGCCAGCTCAAAACAGCGGTCAGATACGCAGTATTTT. Amino acid sequence: CASSKQRSDTQYF.